Following are 8 T cell receptor beta chains from one sample sequenced in a study of cytomegalovirus exposure and HLA in healthy donors. PCR primers comprised 60 Vbeta and 13 Jbeta primers. TCRdb's table, derived via immunoSEQ multiplex PCR, lists solely in-frame clones and lacks some. Its table lists some 150,000 clones. The sequenced sample consisted of PBMCs. The receptors come from a woman younger than 30 in good health and CMV-seronegative.

V and J are TRBV6-1 and TRBJ2-1; TRBD2 agrees at 14 bases. This CDR3 region has 15 residues. The trim removed 8 bases at V and 8 bases at J, leaving 8 bases unmatched. Per germline, CDR1 MNHNS and CDR2 SASEGT. This CDR3 is CASHLTSGRVDEQFF. The DNA for the CDR3 is TGTGCCAGCCATCTGACTAGCGGGAGGGTGGATGAGCAGTTCTTC.

J is TRBJ2-1 and V is TRBV19, with D tentatively TRBD2 (6 bases). The CDR3 totals 12 residues. V shed 6 bases and J shed 9 bases, with 12 bases lying between them. Germline CDR1 reads LNHDA; CDR2 reads SQIVND (reference sequence). CDR3: CASSLLAVEQFF. The DNA of the CDR3 is TGTGCCAGTAGCCTCTTAGCGGTTGAGCAGTTCTTC. The full variable domain, completed using reference TRBV19 and TRBJ2-1, is DGGITQSPKYLFRKEGQNVTLSCEQNLNHDAMYWYRQDPGQGLRLIYYSQIVNDFQKGDIAEGYSVSREKKESFPLTVTSAQKNPTAFYLCASSLLAVEQFFGPGTRLTVL.

The chain links TRBV27 to TRBJ2-1; no definite D call. Germline lookup yields CDR1 MNHEY and CDR2 SMNVEV (reference sequence). CDR3 length: 11 residues. V was cut by 8 bases and J by 8 bases, with 10 bases left in between. The CDR3 sequence: CASGRSYEQFF. CDR3 coding DNA: TGTGCCAGCGGTCGTAGCTATGAGCAGTTCTTC.

This chain links TRBV2 with TRBJ2-5; TRBD1 is a possible D gene (5 bases). The DNA end is a closer match to TRBJ2-7, so the J assignment may be wrong. The CDR3 length is 13 residues. Germline loops: CDR1 SNHLY, CDR2 FYNNEI. Here the CDR3 DNA reads TGTGCCAGCAGTGAGGCAGGGTGGTACGAGCAGTACTTC. Protein sequence: CASSEAGWYEQYF.

This chain connects TRBV4-1 to TRBJ1-5, with D perhaps matching TRBD1 (6 bases). The V gene lost 0 bases and the J gene lost 0 bases, with 15 bases spanning the gap. CDR3 length: 18 amino acids. In germline, CDR1 is MGHRA, CDR2 YSYEKL. The CDR3 spells CASSQETQGPASNQPQHF. As DNA, the CDR3 is TGCGCCAGCAGCCAAGAAACGCAGGGGCCAGCTAGCAATCAGCCCCAGCATTTT.

The chain carries TRBV2 and TRBJ2-7; 8 bases match TRBD1. V was clipped by 8 bases and J by 0 bases; unmatched bases: 6. The CDR3 has 14 residues. Germline-derived CDR1 and CDR2 are SNHLY and FYNNEI. The CDR3 region has the DNA TGTGCCAGCGAGACCGGGACAGGCTCCTACGAGCAGTACTTC. Protein sequence: CASETGTGSYEQYF.

This chain links TRBV5-8 with TRBJ1-5; D remains unclear. Germline V gives CDR1 SGHTS, CDR2 YDEGEE. V lost 1 base and J 4 bases, leaving 15 bases between the germline ends. This CDR3 comprises 16 residues. CDR3 sequence reads: CASSLSLGRYNQPQHF. The CDR3 DNA reads as TGTGCCAGCAGCTTGTCTTTGGGCAGATATAATCAGCCCCAGCATTTT.

Here the CDR3 reads CASRSGGNTEAFF. The CDR3 nucleotides are TGCGCCAGTCGTTCGGGGGGGAACACTGAAGCTTTCTTT. The V gene is TRBV5-1, the J gene TRBJ1-1; tentative D call: TRBD1 (5 bases). The CDR3 is made up of 13 amino acids. Trimming shortened V by 8 bases and J by 1 base, and 12 bases separated the two germline ends. Germline CDR1 is SGHRS and CDR2 is YFSETQ.